There are a few counts of the clone carrying this T cell receptor (beta chain). This entry is derived from a study of sequential checkpoint blockade in melanoma. Study background: Patients were randomized 1:1 to nivolumab-then-ipilimumab or ipilimumab-then-nivolumab first-line. 75 to 95 pretreatment tumor DNA samples were TCRβ immunosequenced.

V dropped 7 bases and J dropped 7; count of bases not matched to a gene: 15. This CDR3 is 15 amino acids long. CDR1 MNHGY and CDR2 SAAAGT come from the germline V gene. Generated by immunoSEQ multiplex PCR, the TCRdb table keeps only in-frame clones and is missing some. Of 5,300 or so clones listed, around 20% are singletons. The treatment: randomized to nivolumab then ipilimumab (arm A) or the reverse (arm B). Patients had received no earlier DNA-damaging chemotherapy. The source is a human donor with melanoma. The rearrangement links TRBV6-8 to TRBJ2-7; 8 bases are a match to TRBD2. This specimen consisted of tumor tissue (inferred from file names), obtained from a patient given nivolumab and ipilimumab in sequence. The CDR3 region is CASTLGGRPPPEQYF. In nucleotides, the CDR3 is TGTGCCAGCACCCTCGGCGGGAGGCCCCCCCCGGAGCAGTACTTC.